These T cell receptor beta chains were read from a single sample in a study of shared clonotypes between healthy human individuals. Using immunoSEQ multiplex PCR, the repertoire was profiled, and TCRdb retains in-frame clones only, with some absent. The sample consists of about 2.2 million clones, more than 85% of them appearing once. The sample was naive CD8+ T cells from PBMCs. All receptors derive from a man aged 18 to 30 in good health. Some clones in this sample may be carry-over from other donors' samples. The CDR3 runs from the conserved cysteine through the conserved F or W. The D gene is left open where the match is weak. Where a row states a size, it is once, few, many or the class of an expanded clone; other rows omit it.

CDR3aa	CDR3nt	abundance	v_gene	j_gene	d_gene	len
CASSLPDDTEAFF	TGCGCCAGCAGCTTGCCGGATGACACTGAAGCTTTCTTT	few	TRBV5-1	TRBJ1-1	NA	13
CASSATRSSYNEQFF	TGTGCCAGCAGCGCAACACGAAGCTCCTACAATGAGCAGTTCTTC	NA	TRBV27	TRBJ2-1	NA	15
CASGPNLGDEQYF	TGTGCTAGTGGTCCTAACCTAGGGGATGAGCAGTACTTC	NA	TRBV12-5	TRBJ2-7	NA	13
CASSLGHGGDEQFF	TGTGCCAGCAGCTTAGGCCATGGGGGCGATGAGCAGTTCTTC	NA	TRBV11-2	TRBJ2-1	NA	14
CASSLPRRESANNEQFF	TGTGCCAGCAGTCTACCCCGTCGGGAGAGCGCCAACAATGAGCAGTTCTTC	NA	TRBV5-4	TRBJ2-1	NA	17
CASSYTRTGDEQYF	TGTGCCAGCAGTTACACTAGGACCGGGGACGAGCAGTACTTC	NA	TRBV6-6	TRBJ2-7	NA	14
CASSGTGAKNIQYF	TGTGCCAGCAGTGGGACAGGGGCCAAAAACATTCAGTACTTC	few	TRBV7-9	TRBJ2-4	TRBD1	14
CASRQGLSRYEQYF	TGTGCCAGCAGACAGGGTTTATCGAGGTACGAGCAGTACTTC	NA	TRBV6-1	TRBJ2-7	NA	14
CASSLGAVPSYNEQFF	TGTGCCAGCAGCTTGGGAGCGGTTCCATCCTACAATGAGCAGTTCTTC	NA	TRBV7-2	TRBJ2-1	NA	16
CASSLGGFLSEQYF	TGTGCCAGCAGTCTGGGGGGGTTCCTCTCCGAGCAGTACTTC	NA	TRBV28	TRBJ2-7	TRBD2	14
CASRQGQNSGNTIYF	TGTGCCAGTAGACAAGGGCAAAACTCTGGAAACACCATATATTTT	NA	TRBV28	TRBJ1-3	NA	15
CASSLDVRAYEQYF	TGTGCCAGCAGCTTAGATGTCAGAGCCTACGAGCAGTACTTC	NA	TRBV7-8	TRBJ2-7	NA	14
CATSTDRITNEKLFF	TGTGCCACCAGCACGGACAGGATTACTAATGAAAAACTGTTTTTT	NA	TRBV15	TRBJ1-4	TRBD1	15
CASSRLGLRDGDTQYF	TGTGCCAGCAGTCGCCTAGGTCTCCGGGACGGGGATACGCAGTATTTT	NA	TRBV11-2	TRBJ2-3	NA	16
CASSDHNEQFF	TGTGCCAGCAGCGATCACAATGAGCAGTTCTTC	NA	TRBV7-3	TRBJ2-1	NA	11
CASSVVDTSGYNEQFF	TGTGCCAGCAGCGTAGTAGACACTAGCGGTTACAATGAGCAGTTCTTC	NA	TRBV9	TRBJ2-1	TRBD2	16
CASSPDREGYTF	TGTGCCAGCAGCCCAGACAGGGAAGGCTACACCTTC	NA	TRBV7-9	TRBJ1-2	TRBD1	12
CASSLTESMGGYTF	TGTGCCAGCAGCCTTACAGAGAGCATGGGGGGCTACACCTTC	NA	TRBV6-5	TRBJ1-2	NA	14
CASSRGLLGAYEQYF	TGTGCCAGCAGCCGGGGGCTCTTGGGGGCCTACGAGCAGTACTTC	NA	TRBV2	TRBJ2-7	NA	15
CASIGSRITDTQYF	TGTGCCAGTATCGGGTCTAGGATCACAGATACGCAGTATTTT	NA	TRBV19	TRBJ2-3	NA	14
CASSLWGQESKNIQYF	TGTGCCAGCAGCTTATGGGGACAGGAGTCCAAAAACATTCAGTACTTC	NA	TRBV7-9	TRBJ2-4	TRBD1	16
CASSLPRLAGGPYNEQFF	TGTGCCAGCAGTTTACCCCGACTAGCGGGAGGACCCTACAATGAGCAGTTCTTC	NA	TRBV27	TRBJ2-1	TRBD2	18
CASGQSNTEAFF	TGTGCCAGCGGGCAGTCAAACACTGAAGCTTTCTTT	NA	TRBV2	TRBJ1-1	NA	12
CASSPDYSSGYTQYF	TGTGCCAGCAGCCCAGACTACTCTAGCGGATATACGCAGTATTTT	once	TRBV7-9	TRBJ2-3	TRBD2	15
CASSSRGASYEQYF	TGTGCCAGCAGCAGCCGTGGAGCGTCCTACGAGCAGTACTTC	NA	TRBV9	TRBJ2-7	NA	14